The rows below give T cell receptor beta chains drawn from one sample of a study of CD8 T cell repertoires and HIV-1 epitope variants. Assay: immunoSEQ multiplex PCR; the TCRdb copy retains only in-frame clones and omits some. The sample carries about 2,400 clones, about 76% recorded once. These TCRs are of unknown antigen specificity. Sequencing was performed on cultured CD8+ T cells derived from PBMCs. These receptors came from a male donor with HIV. Both conserved end residues are part of each CDR3. D genes are given only for firm matches. Where a row states a size, it is once, few, many or the class of an expanded clone; other rows omit it.

CDR3 protein: CASSFGTGELFF
CDR3 DNA: TGTGCCAGCAGTTTCGGCACCGGGGAGCTGTTTTTT
D gene: NA
V gene: TRBV27
J gene: TRBJ2-2
clone size: few

CDR3 protein: CASTRAGGGEKLFF
CDR3 DNA: TGTGCCAGCACTCGGGCCGGAGGGGGTGAAAAACTGTTTTTT
D gene: NA
V gene: TRBV2
J gene: TRBJ1-4
clone size: NA

CDR3 protein: CASSPTDSPRGELFF
CDR3 DNA: TGTGCCAGCAGCCCCACGGACAGCCCTAGGGGGGAGCTGTTTTTT
D gene: NA
V gene: TRBV7-3
J gene: TRBJ2-2
clone size: few

CDR3 protein: CASSPSGSGDTQYF
CDR3 DNA: TGTGCCAGCAGCCCGAGCGGGAGTGGGGATACGCAGTATTTT
D gene: TRBD2
V gene: TRBV5-4
J gene: TRBJ2-3
clone size: NA

CDR3 protein: CASSEGLPYNEQFF
CDR3 DNA: TGCGCCAGCAGCGAAGGTCTCCCCTACAATGAGCAGTTCTTC
D gene: NA
V gene: TRBV10-1
J gene: TRBJ2-1
clone size: NA

CDR3 protein: CASSLGTGGKETQYF
CDR3 DNA: TGTGCCAGCAGCTTGGGGACAGGGGGCAAAGAGACCCAGTACTTC
D gene: TRBD1
V gene: TRBV13
J gene: TRBJ2-5
clone size: NA

CDR3 protein: CASSASGVSYNEQFF
CDR3 DNA: TGTGCCAGCAGCGCCTCAGGGGTTTCCTACAATGAGCAGTTCTTC
D gene: NA
V gene: TRBV7-9
J gene: TRBJ2-1
clone size: NA

CDR3 protein: CASRNLFGDNEQFF
CDR3 DNA: TGTGCCAGCAGGAACCTTTTCGGGGATAATGAGCAGTTCTTC
D gene: NA
V gene: TRBV27
J gene: TRBJ2-1
clone size: NA

CDR3 protein: CASSSLPTGVETQYF
CDR3 DNA: TGCGCCAGCAGTTCACTCCCGACAGGGGTAGAGACCCAGTACTTC
D gene: TRBD1
V gene: TRBV5-1
J gene: TRBJ2-5
clone size: NA

CDR3 protein: CASSPVPDIGRAQPQHF
CDR3 DNA: TGCGCCAGCAGCCCGGTACCTGACATCGGGAGGGCTCAGCCCCAGCATTTT
D gene: NA
V gene: TRBV5-1
J gene: TRBJ1-5
clone size: NA

CDR3 protein: CASSGRGGERQETQYF
CDR3 DNA: TGTGCCAGCAGCGGACGAGGGGGGGAGAGACAAGAGACCCAGTACTTC
D gene: NA
V gene: TRBV9
J gene: TRBJ2-5
clone size: few

CDR3 protein: CASSQEGETNQPQHF
CDR3 DNA: TGTGCCAGCAGCCAAGAAGGGGAAACCAATCAGCCCCAGCATTTT
D gene: NA
V gene: TRBV4-2
J gene: TRBJ1-5
clone size: few

CDR3 protein: CASSEALRHLPYEQYF
CDR3 DNA: TGTGCCAGCAGTGAAGCGCTCAGGCACCTACCCTACGAGCAGTACTTC
D gene: NA
V gene: TRBV6-1
J gene: TRBJ2-7
clone size: once

CDR3 protein: CASSRGPTEAFF
CDR3 DNA: TGTGCCAGCAGCCGGGGACCTACTGAAGCTTTCTTT
D gene: NA
V gene: TRBV28
J gene: TRBJ1-1
clone size: NA

CDR3 protein: CASSSQSSGAPQFF
CDR3 DNA: TGTGCCAGCAGTTCCCAGAGTAGCGGGGCCCCACAGTTCTTC
D gene: TRBD2
V gene: TRBV27
J gene: TRBJ2-1
clone size: NA

CDR3 protein: CASSVDPSTGLYGYTF
CDR3 DNA: TGTGCCAGCAGCGTAGACCCCTCGACAGGGCTCTATGGCTACACCTTC
D gene: TRBD1
V gene: TRBV9
J gene: TRBJ1-2
clone size: NA

CDR3 protein: CASSWTSGGWDTQYF
CDR3 DNA: TGTGCCAGCAGTTGGACTAGCGGGGGGTGGGATACGCAGTATTTT
D gene: TRBD2
V gene: TRBV27
J gene: TRBJ2-3
clone size: NA

CDR3 protein: CASSFLRGDEQFF
CDR3 DNA: TGTGCCAGCAGTTTCCTCAGAGGGGATGAGCAGTTCTTC
D gene: NA
V gene: TRBV5-4
J gene: TRBJ2-1
clone size: few

CDR3 protein: CASSFLVNTGELFF
CDR3 DNA: TGTGCCAGCAGTTTCCTCGTGAACACCGGGGAGCTGTTTTTT
D gene: NA
V gene: TRBV28
J gene: TRBJ2-2
clone size: NA

CDR3 protein: CASSFVEGASFNEQFF
CDR3 DNA: TGTGCCAGCAGCTTTGTGGAGGGGGCGTCTTTCAATGAGCAGTTCTTC
D gene: NA
V gene: TRBV5-8
J gene: TRBJ2-1
clone size: NA

CDR3 protein: CASSIAPFSYNEQFF
CDR3 DNA: TGTGCCAGTAGTATAGCCCCGTTTTCCTACAATGAGCAGTTCTTC
D gene: NA
V gene: TRBV19
J gene: TRBJ2-1
clone size: NA

CDR3 protein: CASSSTTTSGIMYEQYF
CDR3 DNA: TGTGCCAGCAGTTCCACCACGACTAGCGGGATTATGTACGAGCAGTACTTC
D gene: TRBD2
V gene: TRBV28
J gene: TRBJ2-7
clone size: NA

CDR3 protein: CASSPAGGTSSYEQYF
CDR3 DNA: TGTGCCAGCTCACCCGCCGGGGGGACATCCTCCTACGAGCAGTACTTC
D gene: NA
V gene: TRBV18
J gene: TRBJ2-7
clone size: NA

CDR3 protein: CASSLTTSYEQYF
CDR3 DNA: TGTGCCAGCAGTTTAACGACGTCCTACGAGCAGTACTTC
D gene: NA
V gene: TRBV27
J gene: TRBJ2-7
clone size: NA

CDR3 protein: CASKTSGITYEQYF
CDR3 DNA: TGTGCCAGCAAGACTAGCGGGATCACTTACGAGCAGTACTTC
D gene: TRBD2
V gene: TRBV6-1
J gene: TRBJ2-7
clone size: NA

CDR3 protein: CASSLGQGTTDYEQYF
CDR3 DNA: TGTGCCAGCAGTTTGGGGCAGGGCACCACCGATTACGAGCAGTACTTC
D gene: NA
V gene: TRBV28
J gene: TRBJ2-7
clone size: NA

CDR3 protein: CASSQDPVELDYGYTF
CDR3 DNA: TGCGCCAGCAGCCAAGATCCCGTCGAACTCGACTATGGCTACACCTTC
D gene: NA
V gene: TRBV5-8
J gene: TRBJ1-2
clone size: NA

CDR3 protein: CASSIDVTGTMNTEAFF
CDR3 DNA: TGTGCCAGTAGTATAGACGTTACCGGGACAATGAACACTGAAGCTTTCTTT
D gene: NA
V gene: TRBV19
J gene: TRBJ1-1
clone size: NA

CDR3 protein: CASSVYQGYEQFF
CDR3 DNA: TGTGCCAGCAGCGTGTACCAGGGGTATGAGCAGTTCTTC
D gene: NA
V gene: TRBV2
J gene: TRBJ2-1
clone size: once

CDR3 protein: CASSTSGGVYNEQFF
CDR3 DNA: TGTGCCAGCAGCACCAGCGGGGGGGTTTACAATGAGCAGTTCTTC
D gene: TRBD2
V gene: TRBV6-5
J gene: TRBJ2-1
clone size: few

CDR3 protein: CASSIPSAHRDRAGYEQYF
CDR3 DNA: TGTGCCAGTAGTATACCCTCAGCCCACAGGGACCGGGCCGGCTACGAGCAGTACTTC
D gene: NA
V gene: TRBV19
J gene: TRBJ2-7
clone size: NA

CDR3 protein: CASSQDFLGGDEKLFF
CDR3 DNA: TGTGCCAGCAGCCAAGATTTCCTTGGTGGGGATGAAAAACTGTTTTTT
D gene: NA
V gene: TRBV4-2
J gene: TRBJ1-4
clone size: NA

CDR3 protein: CASSLSSAGWFYEQYF
CDR3 DNA: TGTGCCAGCAGTTTATCGTCAGCCGGGTGGTTCTACGAGCAGTACTTC
D gene: NA
V gene: TRBV27
J gene: TRBJ2-7
clone size: NA

CDR3 protein: CASSVGGGGDEQFF
CDR3 DNA: TGTGCCAGCAGCGTAGGAGGGGGCGGGGATGAGCAGTTCTTC
D gene: NA
V gene: TRBV9
J gene: TRBJ2-1
clone size: NA

CDR3 protein: CASSSHPSGTYEQYF
CDR3 DNA: TGTGCCAGCAGTTCCCACCCTAGCGGGACCTACGAGCAGTACTTC
D gene: TRBD2
V gene: TRBV27
J gene: TRBJ2-7
clone size: NA

CDR3 protein: CASSEQGPGSYEQYF
CDR3 DNA: TGTGCCAGCAGTGAACAGGGGCCGGGTTCCTACGAGCAGTACTTC
D gene: NA
V gene: TRBV2
J gene: TRBJ2-7
clone size: NA

CDR3 protein: CASSYDGRDTEAFF
CDR3 DNA: TGTGCCAGCAGCTACGACGGTAGGGACACTGAAGCTTTCTTT
D gene: NA
V gene: TRBV28
J gene: TRBJ1-1
clone size: NA

CDR3 protein: CASGPKGGPRGYTF
CDR3 DNA: TGTGCCAGTGGGCCAAAGGGGGGCCCGAGAGGCTACACCTTC
D gene: NA
V gene: TRBV6-5
J gene: TRBJ1-2
clone size: NA

CDR3 protein: CASSSPESWETQYF
CDR3 DNA: TGTGCCAGCAGCTCACCCGAGAGCTGGGAGACCCAGTACTTC
D gene: NA
V gene: TRBV5-4
J gene: TRBJ2-5
clone size: NA

CDR3 protein: CASSLFPTAGDQETQYF
CDR3 DNA: TGTGCCAGCAGCTTATTCCCGACAGCAGGGGACCAAGAGACCCAGTACTTC
D gene: NA
V gene: TRBV7-8
J gene: TRBJ2-5
clone size: NA

CDR3 protein: CASSLGPTSGGETQYF
CDR3 DNA: TGTGCCAGCAGTTTAGGTCCGACTAGCGGGGGAGAGACCCAGTACTTC
D gene: TRBD2
V gene: TRBV28
J gene: TRBJ2-5
clone size: few

CDR3 protein: CASSATSGGDTQYF
CDR3 DNA: TGTGCCAGCAGCGCAACTAGCGGGGGAGATACGCAGTATTTT
D gene: TRBD2
V gene: TRBV7-6
J gene: TRBJ2-3
clone size: NA

CDR3 protein: CASSDSTVTYEQYF
CDR3 DNA: TGTGCCAGCAGCGACTCGACAGTTACCTACGAGCAGTACTTC
D gene: NA
V gene: TRBV5-3
J gene: TRBJ2-7
clone size: NA

CDR3 protein: CASSRVLGGPNTEAFF
CDR3 DNA: TGTGCCAGCAGCCGGGTCCTTGGGGGACCGAACACTGAAGCTTTCTTT
D gene: NA
V gene: TRBV7-9
J gene: TRBJ1-1
clone size: few

CDR3 protein: CASSFTEGNTIYF
CDR3 DNA: TGTGCCAGCAGTTTTACCGAAGGGAACACCATATATTTT
D gene: NA
V gene: TRBV28
J gene: TRBJ1-3
clone size: NA

CDR3 protein: CASSEVVAGWQETQYF
CDR3 DNA: TGTGCCAGCAGTGAAGTTGTAGCGGGTTGGCAAGAGACCCAGTACTTC
D gene: TRBD2
V gene: TRBV6-1
J gene: TRBJ2-5
clone size: NA